This T cell receptor (beta chain) was retrieved from a study of beta chain features in type 1 diabetes. Points from the study as a whole: Resolution of whether HLA type affects TCRB rearrangement was not achieved here. In type 1 diabetes patients, VDJ junctions had fewer insertions; deletions at these junctions were more frequent. Healthy donors had naive, central memory and Treg TCRB repertoires that appeared less similar than those seen among patients.

Naive, central memory, regulatory and stem cell-like memory cells within the CD4+ compartment were sorted using CD45RO/CCR7/CD25/CD127/CD95/CD27. This clone turned up a few times. The antigen remains undetermined. Isolated RNA was reverse transcribed in full, so expressed TCRB transcripts were sequenced. Using immunoSEQ multiplex PCR, the repertoire was profiled, and TCRdb retains in-frame clones only, with some absent. The sample has approximately 200,000 clones; 9.6% are singletons. The sequence derives from a woman between 18 and 29 years old in good health. The specimen sequenced was naive CD4+ T cells from blood.

Here the CDR3 DNA reads TGTGCCAGCACCAGGGACAGGGGAATTTACAATGAGCAGTTCTTC. This translates into CASTRDRGIYNEQFF. This sequence joins TRBV11-2 and TRBJ2-1, with TRBD1 identical over 10 bases. Germline V gives CDR1 SGHAT, CDR2 FQNNGV. CDR3 length: 15 amino acids. V shed 7 bases and J 4 bases; nucleotides not matched to a gene: 7.